Ten or more counts support the clone carrying this TCR beta chain. No antigen is known for it. This sample's time point: persistent/refractory GD, antithyroid drugs over 5 years with positive TRAb. Following extraction of RNA from PBMCs, that RNA was used to make the TCR library. The germline V gene has CDR1 MNHEY and CDR2 SMNVEV (reference sequence). V was shortened by 5 bases and J by 3 bases, with 14 bases between the two germline ends. This CDR3 contains 14 residues. The data belong to a study of regulatory T cells in long-lasting Graves disease. Notes on the study in general: Researchers examined only peripheral blood and not thyroid tissue. Newly diagnosed disease favored TRBV20-1 and TRBJ2-1 over persistent disease.

TCR beta libraries were built with iRepertoire HTBI primers and Arm-PCR of CDR3 regions. TCRdb called the multiplex PCR reads again in MiXCR, with one record for every CDR3 protein. The sample holds about 470,000 distinct CDR3 sequences; 20% to 25% are singletons and the top ten take over 6%. The TCR originated in a female donor with Graves disease. The chain couples TRBV27 to TRBJ2-7; TRBD1 might be the D (6 bases). The specimen was peripheral blood mononuclear cells (PBMCs), collected when the disease was refractory, from a patient treated with antithyroid drugs. The chain's CDR3 is CASSRRDTYYEQYF. CDR3 in DNA: TGTGCCAGCAGTCGTCGGGACACCTACTACGAGCAGTACTTC.